The clone carrying this TCR beta chain was counted a few times. The data originate from a study of response to subunit inactivated influenza vaccine. The CDR3 contains 16 residues. Germline V gene sequence: CDR1 SGHTA, CDR2 FQGNSA. The V and J ends lost 2 bases and 4 bases, in that order; junction bases with no gene match: 7. One entry per CDR3 protein results from TCRdb running MiXCR on the RT-PCR reads. Counted here are about 540,000 distinct CDR3 sequences, approximately 22% occurring once; the ten biggest clones make up under 3.5%. This sample also appeared in a second study, on T cells expressing NK-cell markers. That paper states: cDNA encoding TCR beta was synthesized via 5'RACE template switching incorporating UMIs. Restriction of the sorted population to alpha-beta TCR T cells was achieved in several experiments with an anti-gamma-delta TCR antibody. More than five of the donors carried dominant NKG2C+ clonotypes that took up roughly 1.0-8% of their CD8+ T cells. The CD3+CD56-NKG2C+ fraction of a handful of donors was also led by these clonotypes.

The chain links TRBV7-2 to TRBJ2-5, with 10 bases fitting TRBD2. The clonotype was recovered from a man between 50 and 59 years old who received an inactivated influenza vaccine. The sequences come from CD4+ T cells sorted from PBMCs, collected 11 to 12 days after vaccination. The CDR3: CASSLTSSGSRETQYF. DNA for the CDR3: TGTGCCAGCAGCTTAACGTCTAGCGGGAGTAGAGAGACCCAGTACTTC.